The 13 T cell receptor beta chains below come from one sample, sequenced in a study of HIV-infected patients and healthy controls (dated by TCRdb to 2013 to 2014). Library preparation was by 5' RACE. The sequencing machine was an Illumina MiSeq. Reverse transcription of 400 to 650 ng RNA was performed with SuperScript III using primers directed against the alpha and beta constant regions. Separate libraries for the alpha and beta chains were generated through chain-specific third strand synthesis that incorporated multiplexing indices. TCRdb cleaned the public reads at Q25 with fastp, built clones with MiXCR and kept in-frame beta chains. Each record represents a unique CDR3 protein, reported with the most common genes and DNA among its rows. For this sample the table gives about 24,000 distinct CDR3 sequences, of which 8.5% were detected only once. About 4% of the sample is taken by the ten largest.

Whole blood was used without cell fractionation, so all unsorted peripheral T cells were reflected in the repertoire. The sequenced sample was blood. The receptors shown here come from an adult in good health.

This clonotype was counted only a few times. The gene calls are TRBV6-5 and TRBJ2-5; 8 nucleotides match TRBD2. V gave up 4 bases and J gave up 8 bases; unmatched junction bases: 18. Germline V gene sequence: CDR1 MNHEY, CDR2 SVGAGI. This CDR3 spans 17 amino acids. The CDR3 DNA is TGTGCCAGCAGTTGGGTTTCGGCGGGGGGTCTCAAGAGTACCCAGTACTTC. Residues: CASSWVSAGGLKSTQYF.

This clonotype was seen ten or more times. The genes are TRBV24-1 and TRBJ2-3; D could derive from TRBD1 or TRBD2 (5 bases each). The CDR3 is made up of 14 amino acids. CDR1 and CDR2 (germline): KGHDR, SFDVKD. Trimming removed 6 bases at V and 5 bases at J, with 14 bases between. The CDR3 protein is CATSRDGGIDTQYF. CDR3 nucleotides: TGTGCCACCAGTCGGGACGGCGGTATAGATACGCAGTATTTT.

This clonotype was seen many times. The chain has TRBV29-1 and TRBJ1-1, with TRBD1 matching over 7 bases. Germline CDR1 and CDR2: SQVTM and ANQGSEA. After removal of 6 bases from V and 5 bases from J, the junction contained 6 bases not matched to a gene. CDR3 length: 12 residues. CDR3 coding DNA: TGCAGCGTGAGACAGGGCGATACTGAAGCTTTCTTT. This gives the protein CSVRQGDTEAFF.

This clonotype was counted between two and nine times. V is TRBV19 and J is TRBJ2-5; 9 positions agree with TRBD1. The CDR3 runs to 16 residues. The ends lost 5 bases at V and 5 bases at J; junction bases unmatched: 12. Germline CDR1 and CDR2: LNHDA and SQIVND (reference sequence). CDR3 coding DNA: TGTGCCAGTAGTTTATCCGGGACAGGGTCTTTTGAGACCCAGTACTTC. Translation gives CASSLSGTGSFETQYF.

This clonotype was counted at least ten times. The chain couples TRBV6-1 to TRBJ2-2, with no clear D. CDR1 and CDR2 from the germline V gene are MNHNS and SASEGT. The V end was cut by 9 bases, the J end by 3 bases, with 11 bases between. This CDR3 is built from 13 residues. The CDR3 DNA sequence: TGTGCCAGTGAAGTTGGCTACACCGGGGAGCTGTTTTTT. This gives the protein CASEVGYTGELFF.

The chain combines TRBV7-2 with TRBJ1-4; a possible D gene is TRBD1 (5 bases). Looked up from germline, CDR1 is SGHTA and CDR2 is FQGNSA. This CDR3 contains 15 residues. The V end lost 7 bases, the J end lost 8 bases, and 20 bases lay between the germline ends. CDR3 sequence: CASTSRGGYGEKLFF. The CDR3 bases are TGTGCCAGCACCTCCCGTGGGGGGTACGGGGAAAAACTGTTTTTT.

In its sample, this clonotype was seen many times. The chain combines TRBV12-3 or TRBV12-4 with TRBJ1-1; possible D gene TRBD1, 6 bases. The CDR3 has 18 residues. The V and J ends lost 6 bases and 0 bases respectively, with 23 bases between them. CDR3: CASRRRGVRTAMNTEAFF. The CDR3 DNA is TGTGCCAGCAGGCGAAGGGGAGTCAGGACAGCGATGAACACTGAAGCTTTCTTT.

Judged by abundance, this clonotype is medium-sized. The rearrangement links TRBV29-1 to TRBJ2-7; D is possibly TRBD2 (5 bases). This CDR3 region has 14 residues. In germline, CDR1 is SQVTM, CDR2 ANQGSEA. With 0 bases removed from V and 5 bases from J, the gap between germline ends came to 14 bases. This CDR3 is CSVEDSWRGNEQYF. CDR3 bases: TGCAGCGTTGAAGACAGTTGGAGAGGGAACGAGCAGTACTTC.

This clonotype has ten or more counts. V gene TRBV7-9 combines with J gene TRBJ1-5; the match to TRBD1 covers 10 bases. Trimming took 5 bases from V and 1 from J; bases not matched to a gene: 2. This CDR3 is built from 15 residues. Germline V gives CDR1 SEHNR, CDR2 FQNEAQ (reference sequence). CDR3 DNA sequence: TGTGCCAGCAGCCCGGGACAGGGGAGCAATCAGCCCCAGCATTTT. Its protein is CASSPGQGSNQPQHF.

This chain connects TRBV7-2 to TRBJ2-1; TRBD2 matches 12 bases. After removal of 1 base from V and 7 bases from J, the junction contained 8 bases not matched to a gene. There are 17 residues in the CDR3. Germline CDR1 SGHTA, CDR2 FQGNSA. Here the CDR3 reads CASSLVVTSGGGNEQFF. The CDR3 DNA follows: TGTGCCAGCAGCTTAGTAGTGACTAGCGGGGGAGGGAATGAGCAGTTCTTC.

The rearrangement joins TRBV4-2 to TRBJ1-1; a weak D match, TRBD1 (5 bases). The length of the CDR3 is 14 residues. Per germline, CDR1 LGHNA and CDR2 YNFKEQ. Trimming pared 4 bases from V and 3 bases from J, leaving 12 bases between. For the CDR3, the DNA is TGTGCCAGCAGCCGCGAGACAGCATACACTGAAGCTTTCTTT. Translation: CASSRETAYTEAFF.

This clonotype was detected many times. This rearrangement joins TRBV7-2 to TRBJ1-5; D remains ambiguous. The CDR3 totals 13 residues. The germline V gene encodes CDR1 SGHTA and CDR2 FQGNSA. Trimming took off 6 bases at V and 5 bases at J, with 11 bases between the two ends. CDR3 bases: TGTGCCAGCAGTCCCAGTGCGGATCAGCCCCAGCATTTT. This encodes CASSPSADQPQHF.

This clonotype was recorded at least ten times. V is TRBV28 and J is TRBJ2-6; no definite D call. Germline loops: CDR1 MDHEN, CDR2 SYDVKM. This CDR3 is built from 16 residues. Between the trimmed V and J ends, which lost 4 bases and 3 bases, there was a span of 13 bases. As DNA, the CDR3 is TGTGCCAGCAGTTCAAGGCTACGCGATGGGGCCAACGTCCTGACTTTC. This sequence encodes CASSSRLRDGANVLTF.